This T cell receptor (beta chain) was captured in a study of T cell clonality in common variable immunodeficiency. Notes on the study in general: In common variable immunodeficiency, TCR beta chains reportedly carried fewer deletions and N-nucleotide insertions.

TCRdb's copy holds only in-frame clones and misses some; the assay was immunoSEQ multiplex PCR. The profile covers tens of thousands of clones, none occurring a single time. Many counts were recorded for this clone. The antigen is undetermined. The sequence derives from a person aged 18-70 years in good health. The specimen was peripheral blood mononuclear cells.

The CDR3 loop is CASSLPGVLRNTIYF. The sequenced part of the CDR3 DNA is TGTGCCAGTAGTCTTCCAGGGGTTCTTCGAAACACC. The chain couples TRBV19 to TRBJ1-3, with D possibly being TRBD1 (6 bases). The CDR3 end falls 3 residues outside the read, so it is completed with the germline J gene. The CDR3 sequence is 15 residues long. V was clipped by 5 bases and J by 5 bases, with 16 bases between them. Germline V gene sequence: CDR1 LNHDA, CDR2 SQIVND (reference sequence).